Listed below are T cell receptor beta chains from one sample, sequenced in a study of blood T cell repertoires in COVID-19. Only in-frame clones appear in the TCRdb table, and some are missing; sequencing was by immunoSEQ multiplex PCR. This sample has about 170,000 clones, with approximately 86% found just once. Sequencing input: peripheral blood. These receptors came from a woman at least 80 years old with active or convalescent COVID-19. Each CDR3 is given with its conserved first and last residue. The D gene is left open where the match is weak. Clone sizes are given selectively: once, few, many, or a class where the clone is expanded.

TRBJ1-3,-,TRBD1,TRBV11-2,CASSSSARTGDTIYF,TGTGCCAGCAGCTCCTCAGCTAGGACAGGTGACACCATATATTTT
TRBJ2-1,-,TRBD2,TRBV5-5,CASSLTSGRSSYNEQFF,TGTGCCAGCAGCTTGACTAGCGGGAGGAGCTCCTACAATGAGCAGTTCTTC
TRBJ1-6,few,TRBD1,TRBV28,CASSPPQGANYNSPLHF,TGTGCCAGCAGTCCACCACAGGGGGCTAACTATAATTCACCCCTCCACTTT
TRBJ1-1,few,TRBD1,TRBV28,CASRPGGTEAFF,TGTGCCAGCCGTCCAGGGGGCACTGAAGCTTTCTTT
TRBJ2-2,-,-,TRBV11-2,CASSLNTGELFF,TGTGCCAGCAGCCTAAACACCGGGGAGCTGTTTTTT
TRBJ2-2,-,TRBD2,TRBV5-1,CASSFASGRAANTGELFF,TGCGCCAGCAGCTTCGCTAGCGGGAGGGCCGCGAACACCGGGGAGCTGTTTTTT
TRBJ1-5,-,-,TRBV10-1,CASSESGANQPQHF,TGCGCCAGCAGTGAGTCAGGGGCCAATCAGCCCCAGCATTTT
TRBJ2-1,-,-,TRBV10-1,CAREGQFKLDEQFF,TGCGCCAGGGAAGGACAATTTAAGCTCGATGAGCAGTTCTTC
TRBJ1-2,once,TRBD1,TRBV18,CASSPDRIAGGYTF,TGCGCCAGCTCACCGGACAGGATAGCTGGTGGCTACACCTTC
TRBJ2-7,-,-,TRBV30,CAWSVDNYEQYF,TGTGCCTGGAGTGTAGACAATTACGAGCAGTACTTC
TRBJ1-6,-,-,TRBV2,CASGGASSYNSPLHF,TGTGCCAGCGGGGGGGCGAGCTCCTATAATTCACCCCTCCACTTT
TRBJ2-7,-,-,TRBV10-3,CAISEPGGGSYEQYF,TGTGCCATCAGTGAGCCGGGTGGGGGGTCCTACGAGCAGTACTTC
TRBJ1-3,once,-,TRBV6-6,CASSSTLSGNTIYF,TGTGCCAGCAGCTCGACACTTTCTGGAAACACCATATATTTT
TRBJ1-5,once,-,TRBV9,CASSVDRVGQPQHF,TGTGCCAGCAGCGTAGACAGGGTGGGGCAGCCCCAGCATTTT
TRBJ1-5,-,TRBD1,TRBV19,CASSLTPGTDNQPQHF,TGTGCCAGTAGTTTAACCCCCGGGACAGACAATCAGCCCCAGCATTTT
TRBJ1-1,few,-,TRBV5-1,CASSLGQRAAEAFF,TGCGCCAGCAGCTTGGGACAGCGGGCCGCTGAAGCTTTCTTT